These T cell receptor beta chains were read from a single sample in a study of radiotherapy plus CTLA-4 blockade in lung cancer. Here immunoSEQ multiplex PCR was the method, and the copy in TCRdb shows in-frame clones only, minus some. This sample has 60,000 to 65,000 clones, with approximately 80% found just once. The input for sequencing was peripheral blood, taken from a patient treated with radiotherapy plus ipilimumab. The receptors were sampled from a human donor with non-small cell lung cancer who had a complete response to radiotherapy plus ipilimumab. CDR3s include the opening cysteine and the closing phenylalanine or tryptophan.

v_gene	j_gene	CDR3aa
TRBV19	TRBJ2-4	CASRPSPLGGDIQYF
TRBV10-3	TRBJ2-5	CAIAGTEETQYF
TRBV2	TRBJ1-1	CASRREGNTEAFF
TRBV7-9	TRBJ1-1	CASSGTGRGGTEAFF
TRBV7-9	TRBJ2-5	CASSSSGTQYF
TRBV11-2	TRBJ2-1	CASSLINPYNEQFF
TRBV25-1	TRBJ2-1	CASSELDEQFF
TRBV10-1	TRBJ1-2	CASSESGRNYGYTF
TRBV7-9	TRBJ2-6	CASSRDWDGLPIGANVLTF
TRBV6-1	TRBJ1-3	CASSRGGRSGNTIYF
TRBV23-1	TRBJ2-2	CASSPPGKSTGELFF
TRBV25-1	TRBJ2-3	CASSDGDDGIDTQYF
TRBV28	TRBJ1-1	CASSFRNTEAFF
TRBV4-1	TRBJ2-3	CASSQEGVAGGSTDTQYF